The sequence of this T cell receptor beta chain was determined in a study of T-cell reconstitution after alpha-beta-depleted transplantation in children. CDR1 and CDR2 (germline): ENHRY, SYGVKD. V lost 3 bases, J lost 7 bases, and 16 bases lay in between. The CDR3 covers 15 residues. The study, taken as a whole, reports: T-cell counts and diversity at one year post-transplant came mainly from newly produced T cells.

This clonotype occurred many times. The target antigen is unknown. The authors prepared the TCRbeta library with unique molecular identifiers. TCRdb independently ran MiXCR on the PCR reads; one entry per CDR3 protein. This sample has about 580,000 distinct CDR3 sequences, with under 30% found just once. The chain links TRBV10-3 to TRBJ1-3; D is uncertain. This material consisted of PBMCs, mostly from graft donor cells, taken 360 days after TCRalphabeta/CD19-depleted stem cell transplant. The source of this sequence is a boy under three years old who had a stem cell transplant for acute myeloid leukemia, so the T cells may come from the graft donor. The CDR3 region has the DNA TGTGCCATCAGTGAAGCGAAGACAACGGCCAACACCATATATTTT. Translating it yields CAISEAKTTANTIYF.